The sequence of this T cell receptor beta chain was determined in a study of T cell responses to AZD1222 COVID-19 vaccine. Study outcomes and limitations: It should be noted that donors were predominantly white British and more often female, and clonal diversity was possibly underestimated. Regions 160-218 and 743-854 dominated among vaccine-associated CD4 TCRs spanning spike. Repertoire sampling occurred only after the peak T cell response.

Of note for this clone: What it recognizes is unknown.

This table comes from immunoSEQ multiplex PCR, and its TCRdb copy is limited to in-frame clones, with some not included. This table holds about 140,000 clones, 89% found once. The V gene lost 0 bases and the J gene lost 8 bases, with 7 bases spanning the gap. This CDR3 is 12 amino acids long. Germline V gene data show CDR1 as SGHTA and CDR2 as FQGNSA. The sample was peripheral blood, taken on day 0 of AZD1222 vaccination. The chain is built from TRBV7-2 and TRBJ1-2; D unresolved. This clonotype originated in an adult in good health. Here the CDR3 reads CASSLASDGYTF. CDR3 DNA sequence: TGTGCCAGCAGCTTAGCCTCTGACGGCTACACCTTC.